This T cell receptor (beta chain) was recovered during a study of T cells expressing NK-cell markers. TCRdb re-called the 5' RACE reads and gives one entry per CDR3 protein, without DNA. The table gives over 100,000 distinct CDR3 sequences; the top ten clones make up approximately 17% of it. The CDR3 has 13 residues. CDR1 and CDR2 (germline): SGHAT, FQNNGV. This clonotype ranks as large in terms of frequency. Its specificity is not known. Overall study results and limits: These clonotypes, the leaders elsewhere, also led the CD3+CD56-NKG2C+ fraction in four donors.

This chain uses TRBV11-2 with TRBJ2-5. Sequencing was done on a sample of blood T cells: a sorted CD56 or NKG2C T cell subset, CD4+ or CD8+ T cells, or bulk PBMC T cells (not recorded which). This sequence originates from a woman aged 18 to 75 in good health. The CDR3: CASSLWRQETQYF.